This entry lists 2 T cell receptor beta chains sequenced from one sample in a study of immune evolution from preneoplasia to lung adenocarcinoma. The method was immunoSEQ multiplex PCR; TCRdb's version includes in-frame clones alone and lacks a portion of them. The sample gives about 4,000 clones, about nine tenths of which show up once; less than 4% is in the top ten. Input material: FFPE minimally invasive lung adenocarcinoma tissue. The receptor set was obtained from an older donor with lung adenocarcinoma.

This chain links TRBV20-1 with TRBJ2-7; unclear D gene. Germline V gene lookup returns CDR1 DFQATT and CDR2 SNEGSKA (reference sequence). V was clipped by 6 bases and J by 3 bases, with 9 bases between them. There are 11 residues in the CDR3. CDR3 DNA sequence: TGCAGTGCCCAAGATTTCTACGAGCAGTACTTC. Translation gives CSAQDFYEQYF.

This chain connects TRBV30 to TRBJ2-7; the D gene could be TRBD1 or TRBD2 (6 bases each). Trimming took off 3 bases at V and 3 bases at J, with 12 bases between the two ends. Germline-derived CDR1 and CDR2 are GTSNPN and SVGIG (reference sequence). This CDR3 has 13 residues. The DNA for the CDR3 is TGTGCCTGGAGCGTTGGAGGGGGCTACGAGCAGTACTTC. This translates into CAWSVGGGYEQYF.